The present T cell receptor (beta chain) was sequenced within a study of blood T cell repertoires in COVID-19 (dated by TCRdb to about 2020). Regarding the complete study: Samples covering the acute and convalescent phases of COVID-19 were provided by collaborators in the United States, Italy and Spain. The material from the prospective study consisted of cDNA or gDNA derived from T cells, B-cell-depleted T cells, or PBMCs. Subjects who had been exposed to COVID-19, were actively infected with it, or had recovered from it provided the deeply sampled blood TCRbeta repertoires that made up the dataset. The repertoires were released in a freely available public database intended as a resource for research on the immune response to SARS-CoV-2. The samples were drawn from two sources: the first 160 participants of the ongoing ImmuneRACE study, and about 1,300 subjects contributed by 6 global collaborators. A de-identified subject ID, COVID-19 status, age in years and sex were almost always included in the sample metadata. HLA class I and class II types, where available, came from metadata supplied by the sample provider rather than from assay-based typing.

Here V drops 1 base and J drops 0 bases, and the junction holds 3 bases not matched to any gene. CDR1 and CDR2 are drawn from the germline V gene (reference sequence): LNHDA, SQIVND. From cysteine to phenylalanine, the CDR3 is 17 amino acids long. Only the CDR3 DNA is retained, 51 bases long and in frame from the first base. Overall study outcomes, separate from this receptor: Clinical and demographic metadata were provided uncurated, with the amount varying by source and participant.

As regards this clone: Its antigen specificity is not known. Within one base of it there is no much larger clone, and no base qualities were kept.

Participants in the prospective study were aged roughly 18 to 100 years, lived in approximately 26 United States geographic areas, and enrolled through a virtual design. Cohort assignment in the prospective study relied on participant-reported clinical history from a screening survey and a study questionnaire. Each participant in the prospective study had whole blood, serum and a nasopharyngeal or oropharyngeal swab collected by mobile phlebotomists. Prospective study participants could optionally give additional blood draws and questionnaires over a roughly two-month period. Before DNA extraction, blood samples from the prospective study were shipped at room temperature or frozen. TCRbeta CDR3 regions were amplified from genomic DNA using the immunoSEQ Assay, a bias-controlled multiplex PCR. In the paper's pipeline: The number of nucleated cells in each sample was estimated by amplification of reference gene primers within the assay. To quantify the absolute abundance of each unique TCRbeta CDR3 rearrangement, sequence reads were collapsed and filtered. Productive Simpson clonality was computed per sample as the square root of Simpson's diversity index over productive rearrangements. TCRdb re-hosts the immuneACCESS table, in-frame sequences only. Its copies lack some clones; in the studies checked, an unresolved V gene accounts for under half of them, and the cause for the rest is not known. V and J calls and clone size are copied from that table; D and trimming were computed from the DNA. A total of under 400,000 clones appear in this sample, 86% of them only once. About 4.2% of the sample is in the top ten clones.

The clonotype was recovered from a woman in her forties with acute COVID-19. This receptor chain uses TRBV19 and TRBJ1-5; 10 bases in between match TRBD1. Input material: PBMCs or T cells enriched from blood (not recorded which). Read as DNA, the sequence is TGTGCCAGTAGTATAGGACAGGGGGCTAGTAGCAATCAGCCCCAGCATTTT. Translation gives CASSIGQGASSNQPQHF.